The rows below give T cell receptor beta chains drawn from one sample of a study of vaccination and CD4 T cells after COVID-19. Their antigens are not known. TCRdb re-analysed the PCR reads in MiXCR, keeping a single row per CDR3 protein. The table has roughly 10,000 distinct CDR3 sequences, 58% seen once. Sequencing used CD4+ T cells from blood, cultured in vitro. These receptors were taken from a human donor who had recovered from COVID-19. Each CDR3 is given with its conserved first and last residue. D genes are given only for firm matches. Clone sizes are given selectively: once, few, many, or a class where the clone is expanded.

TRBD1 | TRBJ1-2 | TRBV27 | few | CAIGSGTGAKGYTF | TGTGCCATTGGGTCGGGGACAGGGGCCAAGGGCTACACCTTC
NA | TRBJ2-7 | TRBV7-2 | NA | CASSLGQSSYEQYF | TGTGCCAGCAGCCTGGGGCAGAGCTCCTACGAGCAGTACTTC
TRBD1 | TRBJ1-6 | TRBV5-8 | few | CASSRTGGTNSPLHF | TGTGCCAGCAGCCGGACAGGGGGTACTAATTCACCCCTCCACTTT
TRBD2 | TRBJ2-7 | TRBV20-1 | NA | CSVLGSGNYEQYF | TGCAGTGTTTTAGGTAGCGGGAACTACGAGCAGTACTTC
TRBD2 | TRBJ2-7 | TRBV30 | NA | CAWSAGGLAGDEQYF | TGTGCCTGGAGTGCCGGCGGACTAGCGGGTGACGAGCAGTACTTC
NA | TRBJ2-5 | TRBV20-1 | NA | CSASKSSFGETQYF | TGCAGTGCTAGCAAGTCGTCGTTCGGGGAGACCCAGTACTTC
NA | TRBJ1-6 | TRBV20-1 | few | CSARDMRQGYNSPLHF | TGCAGTGCTAGAGATATGCGTCAGGGTTATAATTCACCCCTCCACTTT
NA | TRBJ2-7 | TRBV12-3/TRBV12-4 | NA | CASSQSQRDKQYF | TGTGCCAGCAGTCAATCACAACGAGATAAGCAGTACTTC
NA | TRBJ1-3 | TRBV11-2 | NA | CASSLRGNTIYF | TGTGCCAGCAGCCTTAGGGGAAACACCATATATTTT
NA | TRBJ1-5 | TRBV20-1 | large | CSANPSRGVGNQPQHF | TGCAGTGCTAACCCATCGCGGGGGGTTGGCAATCAGCCCCAGCATTTT
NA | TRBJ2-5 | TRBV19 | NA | CASRRQGGGETQYF | TGTGCCAGTCGCCGACAGGGAGGGGGAGAGACCCAGTACTTC
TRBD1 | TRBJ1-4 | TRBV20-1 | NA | CSAHTTGDATNEKLFF | TGCAGTGCCCATACTACAGGGGATGCAACTAATGAAAAACTGTTTTTT
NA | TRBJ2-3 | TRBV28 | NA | CASSFADRDDTQYF | TGTGCCAGCAGTTTCGCGGACCGAGACGATACGCAGTATTTT
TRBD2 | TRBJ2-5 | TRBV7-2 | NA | CASSVLSDWTSFQETQYF | TGTGCCAGCAGCGTATTAAGTGATTGGACTAGTTTCCAAGAGACCCAGTACTTC
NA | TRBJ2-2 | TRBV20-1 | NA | CSARRASSNTGELFF | TGCAGTGCTAGGAGGGCGTCGTCGAACACCGGGGAGCTGTTTTTT
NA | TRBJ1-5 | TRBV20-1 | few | CSARGDPNQPQHF | TGCAGTGCTAGAGGGGACCCCAATCAGCCCCAGCATTTT
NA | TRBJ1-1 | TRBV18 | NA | CASSPVINLMNTEAFF | TGTGCCAGCTCACCAGTGATCAACCTTATGAACACTGAAGCTTTCTTT
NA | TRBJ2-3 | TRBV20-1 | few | CSANRLTRSLPYTQYF | TGCAGTGCTAATCGTTTGACTAGGAGCCTCCCGTATACGCAGTATTTT
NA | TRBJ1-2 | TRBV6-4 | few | CASSDGDGYGYTF | TGTGCCAGCAGTGACGGTGACGGCTATGGCTACACCTTC
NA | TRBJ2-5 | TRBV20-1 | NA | CSAGLPYQETQYF | TGCAGTGCTGGGTTGCCTTACCAAGAGACCCAGTACTTC
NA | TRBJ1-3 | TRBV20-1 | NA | CSARPSLPGNTIYF | TGCAGTGCTAGACCCTCCCTACCTGGAAACACCATATATTTT
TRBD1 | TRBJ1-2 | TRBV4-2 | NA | CASSQRTWDRGYGYTF | TGTGCCAGCAGCCAACGGACCTGGGACAGGGGGTATGGCTACACCTTC
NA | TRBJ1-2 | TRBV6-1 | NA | CASSVGEYGYGYTF | TGTGCCAGCAGTGTTGGGGAGTACGGATATGGCTACACCTTC
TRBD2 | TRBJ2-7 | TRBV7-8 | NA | CASSLGLAGVLREQYF | TGTGCCAGCAGCTTAGGACTAGCGGGAGTACTTCGCGAGCAGTACTTC
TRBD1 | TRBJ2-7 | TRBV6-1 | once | CASRRQGLTVEQYF | TGTGCCAGCAGGAGACAGGGGCTAACGGTCGAGCAGTACTTC
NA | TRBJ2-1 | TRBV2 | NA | CASTLGLPHPYNEQFF | TGTGCCAGCACCCTCGGCCTACCTCACCCCTACAATGAGCAGTTCTTC
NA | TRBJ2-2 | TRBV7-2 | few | CASSYSGTSRGWRTHGELFF | TGTGCCAGCAGCTACTCCGGGACAAGCCGGGGATGGAGGACCCACGGGGAGCTGTTTTTT
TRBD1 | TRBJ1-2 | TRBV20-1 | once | CSARTGRHWDGYTF | TGCAGTGCTAGGACAGGGAGGCACTGGGATGGCTACACCTTC
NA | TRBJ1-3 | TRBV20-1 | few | CSARAGSRGNGNTIYF | TGCAGTGCTAGAGCCGGATCGAGGGGTAATGGAAACACCATATATTTT
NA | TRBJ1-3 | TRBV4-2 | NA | CASSQMSRTGNTIYF | TGTGCCAGCAGCCAAATGAGCAGGACTGGAAACACCATATATTTT
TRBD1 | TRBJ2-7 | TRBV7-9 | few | CASSSQGTGTGDEQYF | TGTGCCAGCAGCTCCCAGGGTACCGGGACAGGGGACGAGCAGTACTTC
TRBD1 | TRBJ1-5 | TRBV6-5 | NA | CASSYTNRGGNQPQHF | TGTGCCAGCAGTTACACGAACAGGGGCGGGAATCAGCCCCAGCATTTT
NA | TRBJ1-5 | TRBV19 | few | CASSIWPRGQKGQPQHF | TGTGCCAGTAGTATTTGGCCCAGGGGCCAGAAGGGTCAGCCCCAGCATTTT
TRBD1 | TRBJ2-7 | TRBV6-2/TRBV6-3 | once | CATRRQGLYEQYF | TGTGCCACCCGCCGACAGGGTCTCTACGAGCAGTACTTC
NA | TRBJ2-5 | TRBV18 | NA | CASSPGLGETQYF | TGTGCCAGCTCACCAGGGCTGGGAGAGACCCAGTACTTC
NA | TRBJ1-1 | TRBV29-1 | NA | CRANLGNTEAFF | TGCAGGGCAAATTTGGGGAACACTGAAGCTTTCTTT
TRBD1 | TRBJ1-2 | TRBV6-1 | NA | CASSLNRGRSSYGYTF | TGTGCCAGCAGCCTAAACAGGGGTCGCTCCTCATATGGCTACACCTTC
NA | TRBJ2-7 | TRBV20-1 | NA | CSARDVSKPYEQYF | TGCAGTGCTAGAGATGTATCAAAGCCCTACGAGCAGTACTTC
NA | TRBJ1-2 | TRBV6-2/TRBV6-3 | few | CASRPPEGRRGYGYTF | TGTGCCAGCAGACCCCCGGAGGGCCGGCGCGGCTATGGCTACACCTTC
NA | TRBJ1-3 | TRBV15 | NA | CATSRGGRVVGNTIYF | TGTGCCACCAGCAGAGGCGGAAGGGTAGTTGGAAACACCATATATTTT
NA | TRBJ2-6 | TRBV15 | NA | CATSRGQSGANVLTF | TGTGCCACCAGCAGAGGACAGTCTGGGGCCAACGTCCTGACTTTC
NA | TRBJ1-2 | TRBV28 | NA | CASSQGNIEGGYTF | TGTGCCAGCAGCCAGGGGAATATTGAGGGGGGCTACACCTTC
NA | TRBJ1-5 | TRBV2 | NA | CASRIDTRSPQHF | TGTGCCAGCAGGATCGACACCCGATCGCCCCAGCATTTT
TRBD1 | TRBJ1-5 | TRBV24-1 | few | CATSDSGGGNQPQHF | TGTGCCACCAGTGATTCAGGGGGCGGCAATCAGCCCCAGCATTTT
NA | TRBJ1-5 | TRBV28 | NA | CASSLRGSNQPQHF | TGTGCCAGCAGTTTGCGGGGTAGCAATCAGCCCCAGCATTTT
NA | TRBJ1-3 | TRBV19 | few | CASRYSDTGNTIYF | TGTGCCAGTAGGTACAGCGATACTGGAAACACCATATATTTT
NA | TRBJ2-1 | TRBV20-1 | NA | CSAPPSSYNEQFF | TGCAGTGCTCCCCCGAGCTCCTACAATGAGCAGTTCTTC
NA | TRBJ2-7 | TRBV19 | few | CASSIDPDGTAYEQYF | TGTGCCAGTAGTATAGACCCAGACGGGACGGCCTACGAGCAGTACTTC
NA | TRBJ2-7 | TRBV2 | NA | CASSGRATRGYEQYF | TGTGCCAGCAGTGGGAGGGCTACCCGGGGCTACGAGCAGTACTTC
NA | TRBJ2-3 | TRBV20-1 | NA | CSASLTASTDTQYF | TGCAGTGCTAGCTTAACCGCTAGCACAGATACGCAGTATTTT
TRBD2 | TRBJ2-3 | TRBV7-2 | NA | CASSLVSSGDTQYF | TGTGCCAGCAGCTTAGTTTCTAGCGGAGATACGCAGTATTTT